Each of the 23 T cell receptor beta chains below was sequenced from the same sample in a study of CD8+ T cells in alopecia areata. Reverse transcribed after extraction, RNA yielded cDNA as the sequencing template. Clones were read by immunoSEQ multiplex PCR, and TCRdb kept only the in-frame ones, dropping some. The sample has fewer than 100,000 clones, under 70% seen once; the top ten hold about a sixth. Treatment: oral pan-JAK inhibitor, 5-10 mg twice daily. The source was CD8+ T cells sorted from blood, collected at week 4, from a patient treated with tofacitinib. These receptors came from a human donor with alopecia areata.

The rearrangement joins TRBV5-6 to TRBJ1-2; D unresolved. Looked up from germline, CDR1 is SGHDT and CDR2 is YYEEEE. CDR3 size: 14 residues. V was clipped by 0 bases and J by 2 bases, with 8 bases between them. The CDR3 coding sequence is TGTGCCAGCAGCTTGGACAGTGACAACTATGGCTACACCTTC. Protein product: CASSLDSDNYGYTF. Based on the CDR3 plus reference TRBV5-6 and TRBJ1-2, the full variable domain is DAGVTQSPTHLIKTRGQQVTLRCSPKSGHDTVSWYQQALGQGPQFIFQYYEEEERQRGNFPDRFSGHQFPNYSSELNVNALLLGDSALYLCASSLDSDNYGYTFGSGTRLTVV.

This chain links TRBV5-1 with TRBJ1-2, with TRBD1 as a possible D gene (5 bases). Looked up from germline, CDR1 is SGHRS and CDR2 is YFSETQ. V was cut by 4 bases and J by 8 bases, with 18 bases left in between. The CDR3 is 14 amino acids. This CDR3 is CASSPGPVLGGYTF. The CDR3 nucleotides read TGCGCCAGCAGCCCGGGGCCGGTCCTGGGGGGCTACACCTTC. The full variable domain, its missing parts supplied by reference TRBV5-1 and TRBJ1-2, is KAGVTQTPRYLIKTRGQQVTLSCSPISGHRSVSWYQQTPGQGLQFLFEYFSETQRNKGNFPGRFSGRQFSNSRSEMNVSTLELGDSALYLCASSPGPVLGGYTFGSGTRLTVV.

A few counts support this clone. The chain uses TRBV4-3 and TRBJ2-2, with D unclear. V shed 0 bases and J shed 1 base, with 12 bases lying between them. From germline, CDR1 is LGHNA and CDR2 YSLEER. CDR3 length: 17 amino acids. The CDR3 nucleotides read TGCGCCAGCAGCCAAGATAGTGGAATGGTGAACACCGGGGAGCTGTTTTTT. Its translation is CASSQDSGMVNTGELFF.

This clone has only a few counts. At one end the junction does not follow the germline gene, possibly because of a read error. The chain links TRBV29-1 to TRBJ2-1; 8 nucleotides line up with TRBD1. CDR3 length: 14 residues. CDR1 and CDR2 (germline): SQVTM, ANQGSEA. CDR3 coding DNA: TGCAGCGTAGAAGACAGGGGTCAATGGTATGAGCAGTTCTTC. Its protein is CSVEDRGQWYEQFF.

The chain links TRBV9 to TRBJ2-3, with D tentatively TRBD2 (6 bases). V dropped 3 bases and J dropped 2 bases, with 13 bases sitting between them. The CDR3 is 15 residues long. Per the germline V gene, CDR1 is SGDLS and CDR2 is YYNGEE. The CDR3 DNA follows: TGTGCCAGCAGCGCTTATGGGGGGTCCACAGATACGCAGTATTTT. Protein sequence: CASSAYGGSTDTQYF.

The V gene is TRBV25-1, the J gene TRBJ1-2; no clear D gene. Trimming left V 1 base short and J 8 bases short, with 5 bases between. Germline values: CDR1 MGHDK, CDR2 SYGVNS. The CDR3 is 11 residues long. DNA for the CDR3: TGTGCCAGCAGTGAATCGTACGGCTACACCTTC. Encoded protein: CASSESYGYTF.

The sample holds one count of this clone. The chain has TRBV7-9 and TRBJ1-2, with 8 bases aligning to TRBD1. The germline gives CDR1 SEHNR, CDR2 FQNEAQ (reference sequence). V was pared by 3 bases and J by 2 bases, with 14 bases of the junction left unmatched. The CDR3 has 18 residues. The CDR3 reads CASSLWSQGARTNYGYTF. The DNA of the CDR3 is TGTGCCAGCAGCTTGTGGTCTCAGGGGGCCCGCACCAACTATGGCTACACCTTC.

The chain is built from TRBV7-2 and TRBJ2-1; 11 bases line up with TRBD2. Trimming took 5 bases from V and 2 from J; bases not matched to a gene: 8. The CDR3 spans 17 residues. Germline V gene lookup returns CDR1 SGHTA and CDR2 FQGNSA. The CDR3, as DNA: TGTGCCAGCAGCCTTCCTCTTAGCGGGGGGGCCTACAATGAGCAGTTCTTC. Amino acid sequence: CASSLPLSGGAYNEQFF.

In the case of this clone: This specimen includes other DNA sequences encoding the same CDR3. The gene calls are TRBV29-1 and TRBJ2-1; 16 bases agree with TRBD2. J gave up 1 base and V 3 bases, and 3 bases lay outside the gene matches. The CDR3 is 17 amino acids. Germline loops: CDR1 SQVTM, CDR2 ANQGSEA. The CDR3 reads CSVDGTSGGVSYNEQFF. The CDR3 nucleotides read TGCAGCGTTGATGGGACTAGCGGGGGGGTTTCCTACAATGAGCAGTTCTTC.

The CDR3 DNA reads TGTGCCAGCAGCTTAATCGGCCGGGAGTCTGGGGCCAACGTCCTGACTTTC. It codes for CASSLIGRESGANVLTF. This chain connects TRBV7-9 to TRBJ2-6, with D tentatively TRBD2 (6 bases). CDR1 is SEHNR and CDR2 is FQNEAQ in the germline V gene (reference sequence). V lost 2 bases to trimming and J lost 1 base, with 12 bases between them. This CDR3 is 17 amino acids long.

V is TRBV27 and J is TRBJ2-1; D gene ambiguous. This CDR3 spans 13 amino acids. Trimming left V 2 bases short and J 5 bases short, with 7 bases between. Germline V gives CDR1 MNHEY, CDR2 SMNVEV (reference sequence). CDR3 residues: CASSLLGDNEQFF. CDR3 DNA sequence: TGTGCCAGCAGTTTACTAGGAGACAATGAGCAGTTCTTC.

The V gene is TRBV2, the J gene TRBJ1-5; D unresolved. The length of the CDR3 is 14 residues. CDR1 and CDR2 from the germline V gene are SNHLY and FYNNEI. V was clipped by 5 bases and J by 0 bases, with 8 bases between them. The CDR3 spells CASSQDYSNQPQHF. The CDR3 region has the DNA TGTGCCAGCAGTCAGGACTATAGCAATCAGCCCCAGCATTTT.

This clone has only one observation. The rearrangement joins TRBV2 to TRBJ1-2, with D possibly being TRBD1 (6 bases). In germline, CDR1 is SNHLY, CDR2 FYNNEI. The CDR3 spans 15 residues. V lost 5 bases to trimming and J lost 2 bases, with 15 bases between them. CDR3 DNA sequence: TGTGCCAGCAGTCCCACCTCGACAGGAAACTATGGCTACACCTTC. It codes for CASSPTSTGNYGYTF.

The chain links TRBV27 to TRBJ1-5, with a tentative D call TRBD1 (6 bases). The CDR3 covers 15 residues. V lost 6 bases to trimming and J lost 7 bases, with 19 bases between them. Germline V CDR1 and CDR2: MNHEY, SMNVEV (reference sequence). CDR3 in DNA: TGTGCCAGCAGCCTAACAGGGACGTCGGGGCAGCCCCAGCATTTT. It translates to CASSLTGTSGQPQHF.

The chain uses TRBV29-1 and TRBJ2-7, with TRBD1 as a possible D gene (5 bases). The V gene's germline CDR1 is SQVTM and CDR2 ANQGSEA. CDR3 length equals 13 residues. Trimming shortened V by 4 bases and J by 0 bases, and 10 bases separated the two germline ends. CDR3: CSVVQGISYEQYF. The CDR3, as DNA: TGCAGCGTTGTTCAGGGAATCTCCTACGAGCAGTACTTC.

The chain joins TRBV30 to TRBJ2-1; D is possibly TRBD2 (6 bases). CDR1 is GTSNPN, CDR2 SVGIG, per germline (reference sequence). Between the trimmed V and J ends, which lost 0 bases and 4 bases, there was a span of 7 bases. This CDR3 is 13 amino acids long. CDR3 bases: TGTGCCTGGAGTGTGGGACTTTACAATGAGCAGTTCTTC. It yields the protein CAWSVGLYNEQFF.

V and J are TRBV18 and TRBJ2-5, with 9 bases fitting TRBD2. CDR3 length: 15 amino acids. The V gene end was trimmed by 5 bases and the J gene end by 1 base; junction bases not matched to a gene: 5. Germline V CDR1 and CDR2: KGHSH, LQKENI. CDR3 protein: CASSAASGTQETQYF. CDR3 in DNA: TGTGCCAGCTCAGCGGCTAGCGGGACCCAAGAGACCCAGTACTTC.

CDR3 nucleotide sequence: TGTGCCAGCAGCTTGGGGGAGGACGAAAAACTGTTTTTT. Translated: CASSLGEDEKLFF. The chain joins TRBV7-9 to TRBJ1-4; tentatively, D is TRBD1 (5 bases). The V gene's germline CDR1 is SEHNR and CDR2 FQNEAQ (reference sequence). The germline V and J ends were trimmed by 3 bases and 8 bases, with 10 bases remaining between them. This CDR3 spans 13 amino acids.

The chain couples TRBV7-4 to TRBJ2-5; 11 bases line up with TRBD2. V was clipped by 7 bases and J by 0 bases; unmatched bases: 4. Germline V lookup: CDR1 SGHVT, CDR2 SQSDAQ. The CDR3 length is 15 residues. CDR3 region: CASIVAGGHQETQYF. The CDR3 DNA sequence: TGTGCCAGCATCGTAGCGGGAGGGCACCAAGAGACCCAGTACTTC.

CDR3: CASRFWTGYGYTF. The CDR3 DNA follows: TGTGCCAGCAGGTTTTGGACAGGGTATGGCTACACCTTC. The chain has TRBV5-4 and TRBJ1-2; 8 bases match TRBD1. The trim removed 5 bases at V and 5 bases at J, leaving 5 bases unmatched. CDR3 size: 13 residues. Germline loops: CDR1 SGHNT, CDR2 YYREEE (reference sequence). Filled out from reference TRBV5-4 and TRBJ1-2, the complete variable domain reads ETGVTQSPTHLIKTRGQQVTLRCSSQSGHNTVSWYQQALGQGPQFIFQYYREEENGRGNFPPRFSGLQFPNYSSELNVNALELDDSALYLCASRFWTGYGYTFGSGTRLTVV.

The CDR3 region is CASSQTSGISPEQYF. The CDR3, as DNA: TGCGCCAGCAGCCAGACTAGCGGGATATCTCCCGAGCAGTACTTC. This chain links TRBV4-1 with TRBJ2-7; 11 bases agree with TRBD2. Germline V gene sequence: CDR1 MGHRA, CDR2 YSYEKL. The ends lost 3 bases at V and 6 bases at J; junction bases unmatched: 7. There are 15 residues in the CDR3.

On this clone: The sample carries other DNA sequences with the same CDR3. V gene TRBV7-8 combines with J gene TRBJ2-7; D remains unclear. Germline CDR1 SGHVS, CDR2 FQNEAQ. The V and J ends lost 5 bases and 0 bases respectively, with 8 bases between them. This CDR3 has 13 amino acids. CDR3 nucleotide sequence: TGTGCCAGCAGCAGTGGGTCCTCCTACGAGCAGTACTTC. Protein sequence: CASSSGSSYEQYF.

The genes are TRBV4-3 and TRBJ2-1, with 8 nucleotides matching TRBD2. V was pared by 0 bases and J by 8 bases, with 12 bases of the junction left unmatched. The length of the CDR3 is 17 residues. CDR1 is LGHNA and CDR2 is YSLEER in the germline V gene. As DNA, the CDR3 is TGCGCCAGCAGCCAAGAGTCACGAGCGGGAGAACCTGATGAGCAGTTCTTC. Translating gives CASSQESRAGEPDEQFF.